The 24 T cell receptor beta chains below were found in one sample sequenced in a study of regulatory T cells in long-lasting Graves disease. Building of the TCR beta libraries involved iRepertoire HTBI primers and Arm-PCR of CDR3 regions. TCRdb passed the multiplex PCR reads through MiXCR, listing each CDR3 protein once. The data show a few hundred thousand distinct CDR3 sequences, 23% seen once. Time point specified: persistent/refractory GD, antithyroid drugs over 5 years with positive TRAb. With RNA extracted from PBMCs as input, the TCR library was made. The sample consisted of peripheral blood mononuclear cells (PBMCs), taken when the disease was refractory, from a patient treated with antithyroid drugs. These TCRs come from a female donor with Graves disease.

The chain has TRBV5-1 and TRBJ2-2; D is perhaps TRBD1 or TRBD2 (6 bases each). The germline V gene has CDR1 SGHRS and CDR2 YFSETQ. Trimming removed 4 bases from V and 0 bases from J, with 10 bases in between. The CDR3 loop spans 15 amino acids. The CDR3 nucleotides read TGCGCCAGCAGCAGGGGGGACACGAACACCGGGGAGCTGTTTTTT. The encoded protein is CASSRGDTNTGELFF.

This sequence joins TRBV14 and TRBJ1-2, with D hard to call. CDR3 size: 14 residues. Germline V gives CDR1 SGHDN, CDR2 FVKESK. V lost 0 bases and J lost 5, with 10 bases in between. CDR3 region: CASSQDGRRYGYTF. The CDR3 region has the DNA TGTGCCAGCAGCCAAGACGGCAGGAGATATGGCTACACCTTC.

This clonotype was seen more than once but under ten times. This may stem from a read error, because a much larger clone lies one nucleotide away. Since no conserved phenylalanine or tryptophan closes the CDR3, a read error is the likely cause. The chain combines TRBV20-1 with TRBJ2-7; D might be TRBD1 or TRBD2, each matching 5 bases. The CDR3 spans 13 residues. Germline V gives CDR1 DFQATT, CDR2 SNEGSKA (reference sequence). The V gene lost 2 bases and the J gene lost 3 bases, with 11 bases spanning the gap. As DNA, the CDR3 is TGCAGTGCTAGAACCAGGGAGCACTACGAGCAGTACTCC. It encodes CSARTREHYEQYS.

With regard to this clonotype: This CDR3 is missing its conserved last phenylalanine or tryptophan, likely due to a read error. The chain has TRBV19 and TRBJ2-7, with no clear D. Germline V CDR1 and CDR2: LNHDA, SQIVND (reference sequence). The CDR3 contains 14 residues. V was shortened by 8 bases and J by 2 bases, with 16 bases between the two germline ends. For the CDR3, the DNA is TGTGCCAGTTCTAGGCCAGGCTATACCTACGAGCAGTACCTC. This encodes CASSRPGYTYEQYL.

This clonotype was counted ten times or more. The CDR3 loop is CATSRGNVLAGRANVLTF. For the CDR3, the DNA is TGTGCCACCAGCAGAGGGAACGTCTTAGCGGGTCGGGCCAACGTCCTGACTTTC. V gene TRBV15 combines with J gene TRBJ2-6; TRBD2 matches 7 bases. Germline CDR1 reads LNHNV; CDR2 reads YYDKDF (reference sequence). Trimming cost V 1 base and J 5 bases; bases outside gene matches: 11. This CDR3 has 18 amino acids.

This clonotype was seen more than once but under ten times. This chain joins TRBV20-1 and TRBJ2-5, with D possibly being TRBD1 or TRBD2 (5 bases each). The CDR3 is 14 residues long. From germline, CDR1 is DFQATT and CDR2 SNEGSKA (reference sequence). Deletions cut 3 bases from V and 2 bases from J, with 13 bases between. The CDR3 region is CSARPGTGQETQYF. DNA of the CDR3: TGCAGTGCTAGGCCCGGGACCGGACAAGAGACCCAGTACTTC.

This clonotype was seen ten or more times. The J gene is TRBJ2-4, the V gene TRBV7-2; D unclear. The CDR3 sequence is 14 residues long. Germline V gene data show CDR1 as SGHTA and CDR2 as FQGNSA. V lost 4 bases and J 8 bases, leaving 15 bases between the germline ends. This CDR3 reads CASSSAIYSDIQYF. For the CDR3, the DNA is TGTGCCAGCAGCTCCGCGATTTACTCGGACATTCAGTACTTC.

This clonotype was seen ten or more times. The chain carries TRBV27 and TRBJ2-7; no firm D call. This CDR3 contains 11 residues. V was shortened by 3 bases and J by 6 bases, with 6 bases between the two germline ends. The germline V gene encodes CDR1 MNHEY and CDR2 SMNVEV (reference sequence). CDR3 protein: CASSFLGEQYF. CDR3 nucleotide sequence: TGTGCCAGCAGTTTTCTAGGCGAGCAGTACTTC.

The rearrangement uses TRBV24-1 and TRBJ2-5, with 8 bases aligning to TRBD1. Germline loops: CDR1 KGHDR, CDR2 SFDVKD. The CDR3 contains 14 residues. Unmatched junction bases numbered 4, after V lost 5 bases and J lost 3 bases. This CDR3 is CATSVRQGKETQYF. The CDR3 region has the DNA TGTGCCACCAGTGTGCGACAGGGGAAAGAGACCCAGTACTTC.

CDR3 amino acids: CAWSPHPGLVKGKQFF. The CDR3 bases are TGTGCCTGGAGTCCCCACCCTGGACTAGTCAAGGGCAAGCAGTTCTTC. The chain carries TRBV30 and TRBJ2-1, with 7 positions matching TRBD2. There are 16 residues in the CDR3. Per the germline V gene, CDR1 is GTSNPN and CDR2 is SVGIG (reference sequence). V was pared by 2 bases and J by 11 bases, with 18 bases of the junction left unmatched.

In its sample, this clonotype was seen many times. This chain uses TRBV7-3 with TRBJ2-5, with a possible D match to TRBD2 (6 bases). V was clipped by 4 bases and J by 5 bases, with 17 bases between them. Germline V lookup: CDR1 SGHTA, CDR2 FQGTGA. This CDR3 is 15 amino acids long. In DNA, the CDR3 is TGTGCCAGCAGCTCAGGGACTGGTGCTGAGGAGACCCAGTACTTC. Protein product: CASSSGTGAEETQYF. Full variable domain (rest looked up from reference TRBV7-3 and TRBJ2-5): GAGVSQTPSNKVTEKGKYVELRCDPISGHTALYWYRQSLGQGPEFLIYFQGTGAADDSGLPNDRFFAVRPEGSVSTLKIQRTERGDSAVYLCASSSGTGAEETQYFGPGTRLLVL.

Note on this clonotype: The CDR3 ends on some other residue instead of the conserved phenylalanine or tryptophan, so this is likely a read error. The chain couples TRBV5-1 to TRBJ1-1; 9 nucleotides match TRBD1. Per the germline V gene, CDR1 is SGHRS and CDR2 is YFSETQ. V was clipped by 4 bases and J by 6 bases; unmatched bases: 7. The CDR3 is 14 amino acids. The CDR3 DNA is TGCGCCAGCAGCAGACTTACAGGGGGCTCTGAAGCTTTCCTT. This codes for CASSRLTGGSEAFL.

The chain links TRBV20-1 to TRBJ2-7; D ambiguous. Deletions cut 0 bases from V and 2 bases from J, with 8 bases between. Germline V lookup: CDR1 DFQATT, CDR2 SNEGSKA (reference sequence). The CDR3 is 13 residues long. CDR3 coding DNA: TGCAGTGCTAGAGATAAGGGCCCCTACGAGCAGTACTTC. It yields the protein CSARDKGPYEQYF.

J is TRBJ2-5 and V is TRBV12-3 or TRBV12-4, with TRBD2 identical over 7 bases. The J segment lost 5 bases and the V segment lost 3 bases, leaving 9 bases of the junction unmatched. The CDR3 contains 15 residues. CDR3 region: CASSLGGGPLETQYF. The CDR3 coding sequence is TGTGCCAGCAGTTTGGGGGGAGGGCCGCTGGAGACCCAGTACTTC.

This clonotype was seen a few times. V usage is TRBV18 and J usage is TRBJ2-6, with D unclear. The CDR3 is 16 amino acids. Trimming removed 0 bases from V and 4 bases from J, with 10 bases in between. Per germline, CDR1 KGHSH and CDR2 LQKENI. The CDR3 is CASSPPGNEGANVLTF. DNA for the CDR3: TGTGCCAGCTCACCACCGGGGAATGAGGGGGCCAACGTCCTGACTTTC.

V and J are TRBV7-2 and TRBJ1-1; tentative D call: TRBD1 (6 bases). The CDR3 sequence is 15 residues long. V lost 6 bases and J lost 1, with 15 bases in between. Looked up from germline, CDR1 is SGHTA and CDR2 is FQGNSA. In DNA form, the CDR3 reads TGTGCCAGCAGTAAAGGGGGTAGCGAGAACACTGAAGCTTTCTTT. Amino acid sequence: CASSKGGSENTEAFF. The whole variable domain, filled in from reference TRBV7-2 and TRBJ1-1, reads GAGVSQSPSNKVTEKGKDVELRCDPISGHTALYWYRQSLGQGLEFLIYFQGNSAPDKSGLPSDRFSAERTGGSVSTLTIQRTQQEDSAVYLCASSKGGSENTEAFFGQGTRLTVV.

This chain connects TRBV19 to TRBJ2-2; D ambiguous. Deletions cut 7 bases from V and 0 bases from J, with 9 bases between. This CDR3 has 14 residues. In germline, CDR1 is LNHDA, CDR2 SQIVND (reference sequence). The CDR3: CASTHGPNTGELFF. CDR3 DNA sequence: TGTGCCAGTACCCACGGTCCGAACACCGGGGAGCTGTTTTTT.

This clonotype was seen repeatedly, ten times or more. The rearrangement links TRBV5-1 to TRBJ1-1; 7 positions match TRBD1. The CDR3 totals 14 residues. With V trimmed by 3 bases and J by 2 bases, 4 bases remained unmatched. Germline V lookup: CDR1 SGHRS, CDR2 YFSETQ. CDR3: CASSSGQPNTEAFF. DNA for the CDR3: TGCGCCAGCAGCTCGGGACAGCCTAACACTGAAGCTTTCTTT.

The gene calls are TRBV3-1 and TRBJ2-5; D gene unclear. This CDR3 is built from 15 residues. Germline V gives CDR1 LGHDT, CDR2 YNNKEL (reference sequence). Trimming removed 6 bases at V and 1 base at J, with 15 bases between. The CDR3 is CASSPSVRLQETQYF. In nucleotides, the CDR3 is TGTGCCAGCAGTCCAAGTGTACGGCTCCAAGAGACCCAGTACTTC.

This clonotype was seen ten or more times. This chain connects TRBV27 to TRBJ1-6, with D unresolved. The germline V gene has CDR1 MNHEY and CDR2 SMNVEV (reference sequence). V was shortened by 6 bases and J by 7 bases, with 22 bases between the two germline ends. This CDR3 spans 17 amino acids. The CDR3 loop is CASSPTEGSPGNSPLHF. The DNA for the CDR3 is TGTGCCAGCAGCCCAACAGAAGGGTCTCCTGGGAATTCACCCCTCCACTTT.

On this clonotype: An end of the junction differs from the germline gene, which may be a read error. Here the CDR3 DNA reads TGTGCCAGCAGCGACATGGACTTTCCTAGCTCCTACGAGCGGTACTTC. Translating it yields CASSDMDFPSSYERYF. The J gene is TRBJ2-7, the V gene TRBV2; a weak D match, TRBD2 (5 bases). The CDR3 totals 16 residues. From germline, CDR1 is SNHLY and CDR2 FYNNEI.

Points on this clonotype: Just one base apart from a much larger clone, this may be a read error. The chain employs TRBV11-1 and TRBJ2-7; TRBD1 matches 7 bases. The CDR3 extends over 15 amino acids. V dropped 2 bases and J dropped 6; count of bases not matched to a gene: 10. Germline CDR1 reads SGHAT; CDR2 reads FQDESV (reference sequence). CDR3 region: CASSLFGQESSEQYF. The CDR3 nucleotides read TGTGCCAGCAGCTTATTTGGACAGGAATCGAGCGAGCAGTACTTC.

The chain combines TRBV27 with TRBJ2-3; D is unresolved. The CDR3 covers 15 residues. Trimming cost V 4 bases and J 4 bases, with 15 bases left between them. Germline values: CDR1 MNHEY, CDR2 SMNVEV (reference sequence). The CDR3 reads CASSWTPRLADTQYF. For the CDR3, the DNA is TGTGCCAGCAGTTGGACCCCCCGATTGGCAGATACGCAGTATTTT.

This clonotype was observed many times. The V call is TRBV27, the J call TRBJ2-7, with TRBD1 as a possible D gene (6 bases). The V end was cut by 2 bases, the J end by 6 bases, with 17 bases between. Germline V lookup: CDR1 MNHEY, CDR2 SMNVEV (reference sequence). The CDR3 is 15 amino acids. CDR3 in amino acids: CASSLVGGPPREQYF. In nucleotides, the CDR3 is TGTGCCAGCAGTTTAGTTGGGGGCCCGCCTCGCGAGCAGTACTTC.